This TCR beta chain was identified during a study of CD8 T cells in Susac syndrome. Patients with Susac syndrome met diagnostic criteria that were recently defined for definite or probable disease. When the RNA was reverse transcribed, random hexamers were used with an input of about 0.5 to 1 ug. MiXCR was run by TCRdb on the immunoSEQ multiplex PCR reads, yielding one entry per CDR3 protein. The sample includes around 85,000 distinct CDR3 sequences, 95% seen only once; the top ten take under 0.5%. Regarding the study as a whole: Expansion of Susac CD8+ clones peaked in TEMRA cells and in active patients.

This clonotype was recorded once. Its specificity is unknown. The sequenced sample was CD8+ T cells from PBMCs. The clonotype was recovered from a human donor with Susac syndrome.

This CDR3 is CASSKASPGQGVQPQHF. Here the CDR3 DNA reads TGTGCCAGCTCTAAAGCCTCCCCGGGACAGGGGGTTCAGCCCCAGCATTTT. The chain joins TRBV27 to TRBJ1-5; 11 nucleotides line up with TRBD1. V was pared by 8 bases and J by 6 bases, with 15 bases of the junction left unmatched. CDR1 and CDR2 (germline): MNHEY, SMNVEV (reference sequence). The CDR3 extends over 17 amino acids.